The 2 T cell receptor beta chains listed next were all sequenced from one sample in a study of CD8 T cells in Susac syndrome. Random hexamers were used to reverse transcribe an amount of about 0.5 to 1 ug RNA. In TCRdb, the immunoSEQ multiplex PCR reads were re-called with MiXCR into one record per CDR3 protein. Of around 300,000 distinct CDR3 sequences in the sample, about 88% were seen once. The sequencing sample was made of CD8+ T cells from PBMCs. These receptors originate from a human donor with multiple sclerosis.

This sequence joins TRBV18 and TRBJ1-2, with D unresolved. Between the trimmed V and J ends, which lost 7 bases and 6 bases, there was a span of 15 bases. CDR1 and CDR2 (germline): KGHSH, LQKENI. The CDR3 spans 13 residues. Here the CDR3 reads CASLEERFDGYTF. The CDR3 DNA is TGTGCCAGCTTAGAGGAACGGTTCGATGGCTACACCTTC.

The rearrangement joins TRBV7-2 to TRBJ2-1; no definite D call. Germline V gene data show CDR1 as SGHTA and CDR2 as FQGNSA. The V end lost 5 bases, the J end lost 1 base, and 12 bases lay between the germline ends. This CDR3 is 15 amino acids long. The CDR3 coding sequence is TGTGCCAGCAGCCAGACCCATACATCCTACAATGAGCAGTTCTTC. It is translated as CASSQTHTSYNEQFF.